One and the same sample provided the 32 T cell receptor beta chains below, sequenced in a study of cytomegalovirus exposure and HLA in healthy donors (dated by TCRdb to about 2017). Library method: the immunoSEQ multiplex PCR assay. For the multiplex PCR, a mixture combining 60 forward primers for TCR Vbeta segments and 13 reverse primers for TCR Jbeta segments was used. This immuneACCESS table, as held by TCRdb, lists in-frame sequences with V and J called but not all clones. Of the missing ones, under half trace to an unresolved V gene in checked studies; the others have no known cause. The table for this sample lists around 120,000 clones; 70% to 90% of them were counted only once. Of the sample, almost 6% is held by the ten largest clones. The sample taken for sequencing was PBMCs. The receptors stem from a middle-aged woman in good health and CMV-seropositive.

The chain links TRBV11-2 to TRBJ1-2; 10 nucleotides align to TRBD1. The CDR3 contains 15 residues. Germline trimming cut 0 bases from V and 5 bases from J; bases unmatched to any gene: 3. Germline CDR1 and CDR2: SGHAT and FQNNGV. CDR3 loop: CASSLDGTGDYGYTF. The CDR3 DNA follows: TGTGCCAGCAGCTTAGATGGGACAGGGGATTATGGCTACACCTTC.

The rearrangement links TRBV25-1 to TRBJ2-3; TRBD1 is a possible D gene (5 bases). V shed 2 bases and J shed 0 bases, with 9 bases lying between them. Germline loops: CDR1 MGHDK, CDR2 SYGVNS. The CDR3 runs to 15 residues. As DNA, the CDR3 is TGTGCCAGCAGTGAACTAGGGGCTAGCACAGATACGCAGTATTTT. Protein: CASSELGASTDTQYF.

This chain connects TRBV2 to TRBJ2-1, with 8 positions matching TRBD2. The CDR3 contains 16 residues. Germline V gives CDR1 SNHLY, CDR2 FYNNEI. Trimming cost V 1 base and J 8 bases; bases outside gene matches: 10. CDR3 in amino acids: CASSEGFGRAVDEQFF. The CDR3 nucleotides read TGTGCCAGCAGTGAAGGGTTCGGGAGGGCCGTCGATGAGCAGTTCTTC.

This chain connects TRBV28 to TRBJ2-7; 9 nucleotides align to TRBD1. The V gene's germline CDR1 is MDHEN and CDR2 SYDVKM. The CDR3 is 17 residues long. V shed 6 bases, J shed 5 bases, and the junction held 17 bases outside the gene matches. The CDR3 bases are TGTGCCAGCAGCCATTACACCATGGGACAGGGAGTCCACGAGCAGTACTTC. Its protein product is CASSHYTMGQGVHEQYF.

This clone was observed a few times. The V and J genes are TRBV4-2 and TRBJ2-1; D is possibly TRBD2 (6 bases). The CDR3 length is 17 residues. V lost 2 bases and J lost 8, with 22 bases in between. Germline assignment: CDR1 LGHNA and CDR2 YNFKEQ. The CDR3 sequence: CASSQSGPGLAYDEQFF. The CDR3 nucleotides are TGTGCCAGCAGCCAATCAGGCCCGGGGCTAGCGTACGATGAGCAGTTCTTC.

The rearrangement uses TRBV27 and TRBJ2-7, with 7 bases aligning to TRBD1. CDR1 is MNHEY, CDR2 SMNVEV, per germline (reference sequence). CDR3 length: 14 amino acids. The V segment lost 2 bases and the J segment 4 bases; nucleotides outside the gene matches: 5. The CDR3 sequence is CASSLGTASYEQYF. The CDR3 region has the DNA TGTGCCAGCAGTTTAGGGACAGCATCATACGAGCAGTACTTC.

This chain joins TRBV5-1 and TRBJ2-5, with TRBD2 as a possible D gene (6 bases). The CDR3 extends over 16 amino acids. V lost 2 bases and J lost 4, with 18 bases in between. Germline-derived CDR1 and CDR2 are SGHRS and YFSETQ. CDR3 protein: CASSFSGGGVGETQYF. CDR3 in DNA: TGCGCCAGCAGCTTCTCCGGGGGAGGTGTAGGAGAGACCCAGTACTTC.

The chain has TRBV6-5 and TRBJ1-1, with no clear D. CDR1 is MNHEY and CDR2 is SVGAGI in the germline V gene. This CDR3 has 15 amino acids. V shed 3 bases and J shed 1 base, with 12 bases lying between them. The CDR3 nucleotides are TGTGCCAGCAGTTATTTCGGGGAGGGGAACACTGAAGCTTTCTTT. Protein sequence: CASSYFGEGNTEAFF.

Comment on this clone: The same CDR3 can be traced to other DNA sequences in this sample. The rearrangement uses TRBV27 and TRBJ2-3, with D possibly being TRBD2 (5 bases). Germline V CDR1 and CDR2: MNHEY, SMNVEV (reference sequence). The germline V and J ends were trimmed by 6 bases and 4 bases, with 23 bases remaining between them. The CDR3 sequence is 17 residues long. The CDR3 region is CASSSTSERAIADTQYF. CDR3 DNA: TGTGCCAGCAGCTCCACCTCGGAGAGGGCAATCGCAGATACGCAGTATTTT.

This sequence joins TRBV6-1 and TRBJ2-7; 9 bases agree with TRBD2. Germline CDR1 reads MNHNS; CDR2 reads SASEGT. V gave up 4 bases and J gave up 7 bases; unmatched junction bases: 5. The CDR3 has 13 residues. The CDR3 DNA reads as TGTGCCAGCAGTGGTCGACTAGCGGAAGAGCAGTACTTC. As protein: CASSGRLAEEQYF.

This clone was recorded once. J is TRBJ1-4 and V is TRBV11-2, with 9 positions matching TRBD1. V lost 5 bases, J lost 8 bases, and 6 bases stayed unmatched. The CDR3 extends over 14 amino acids. Germline CDR1 and CDR2: SGHAT and FQNNGV. CDR3 loop: CASSQTGGWEKLFF. The CDR3 region has the DNA TGTGCCAGCAGCCAAACAGGGGGCTGGGAAAAACTGTTTTTT.

J is TRBJ2-3 and V is TRBV2; TRBD2 might be the D (6 bases). The CDR3 runs 14 residues. The germline CDR1 and CDR2 sequences are SNHLY and FYNNEI. V dropped 6 bases and J dropped 0 bases, with 10 bases sitting between them. CDR3 amino acids: CASRTSRSTDTQYF. Here the CDR3 DNA reads TGTGCCAGCAGGACTAGTAGGAGCACAGATACGCAGTATTTT. Full variable domain (remainder filled in from reference TRBV2 and TRBJ2-3): EPEVTQTPSHQVTQMGQEVILRCVPISNHLYFYWYRQILGQKVEFLVSFYNNEISEKSEIFDDQFSVERPDGSNFTLKIRSTKLEDSAMYFCASRTSRSTDTQYFGPGTRLTVL.

The chain carries TRBV4-1 and TRBJ1-1; D uncertain. The CDR3 contains 11 residues. Per germline, CDR1 MGHRA and CDR2 YSYEKL. The V end was cut by 2 bases, the J end by 7 bases, with 5 bases between. This CDR3 is CASSQRLEAFF. Here the CDR3 DNA reads TGCGCCAGCAGCCAAAGACTTGAAGCTTTCTTT.

V and J are TRBV5-1 and TRBJ2-2, with TRBD1 as a possible D gene (5 bases). The CDR3 sequence is 15 residues long. Trimming removed 3 bases at V and 1 base at J, with 10 bases between. Germline V gene lookup returns CDR1 SGHRS and CDR2 YFSETQ. CDR3 loop: CASSSDIQNTGELFF. CDR3 coding DNA: TGCGCCAGCAGCTCGGACATACAGAACACCGGGGAGCTGTTTTTT.

The V call is TRBV5-5, the J call TRBJ2-5; TRBD2 matches 8 bases. The trim removed 0 bases at V and 5 bases at J, leaving 9 bases unmatched. From germline, CDR1 is SGHKS and CDR2 YYEKEE (reference sequence). The CDR3 runs to 16 residues. DNA of the CDR3: TGTGCCAGCAGCTTGGTTTCCAGCGGGGGATGGGAGACCCAGTACTTC. This gives the protein CASSLVSSGGWETQYF.

This rearrangement joins TRBV7-2 to TRBJ2-1; D possibly corresponds to TRBD2 (6 bases). V was trimmed by 5 bases and J by 4 bases, leaving 15 bases between them. This CDR3 contains 15 residues. The V gene's germline CDR1 is SGHTA and CDR2 FQGNSA. CDR3 in DNA: TGTGCCAGCAGCCCCGGTGGGGCGGGGTACAATGAGCAGTTCTTC. Translation: CASSPGGAGYNEQFF.

As for this clone: Germline and junction disagree at one end, which may indicate a read error. The rearrangement links TRBV7-7 to TRBJ2-1; 9 bases fit TRBD2. Germline loops: CDR1 SSHAT, CDR2 FNYEAQ (reference sequence). This CDR3 has 16 residues. The CDR3 coding sequence is TGTGCTAGCAGCTTAGACCCTAGCGGGACATACAATGAGCAGTTCTTC. Translating gives CASSLDPSGTYNEQFF.

V gene TRBV10-1 combines with J gene TRBJ1-2; TRBD1 matches at 7 bases. Germline lookup yields CDR1 WNHNN and CDR2 SYGVQD (reference sequence). Trimming cost V 3 bases and J 6 bases; bases outside gene matches: 4. CDR3 length equals 13 residues. The CDR3 here is CASSEETGNGYTF. CDR3 DNA sequence: TGCGCCAGCAGTGAAGAGACAGGGAATGGCTACACCTTC.

The chain has TRBV7-3 and TRBJ2-2; 9 nucleotides match TRBD1. Per the germline V gene, CDR1 is SGHTA and CDR2 is FQGTGA. Trimming cost V 5 bases and J 5 bases; bases outside gene matches: 6. This CDR3 region has 15 residues. CDR3 residues: CASSPGQGLTGELFF. The DNA for the CDR3 is TGTGCCAGCAGCCCGGGACAGGGTTTAACCGGGGAGCTGTTTTTT.

Only a few counts were recorded for this clone. The chain is built from TRBV2 and TRBJ1-1; the D gene is possibly TRBD1 (5 bases). This CDR3 region has 13 residues. CDR1 and CDR2 (germline): SNHLY, FYNNEI. With 5 bases removed from V and 6 bases from J, the gap between germline ends came to 13 bases. The CDR3 DNA follows: TGTGCCAGCAGTCTCGGGGGGACGGCTGAAGCTTTCTTT. The encoded protein is CASSLGGTAEAFF.

V is TRBV5-1 and J is TRBJ1-1; unclear D gene. Per germline, CDR1 SGHRS and CDR2 YFSETQ. Trimming removed 6 bases from V and 0 bases from J, with 12 bases in between. The CDR3 runs 14 residues. CDR3: CASKREGLNTEAFF. CDR3 sequence (DNA): TGCGCCAGCAAACGGGAGGGCTTGAACACTGAAGCTTTCTTT.

V usage is TRBV11-2 and J usage is TRBJ1-1, with D maybe TRBD1 (6 bases). The V end lost 3 bases, the J end lost 1 base, and 15 bases lay between the germline ends. Germline CDR1 is SGHAT and CDR2 is FQNNGV. The CDR3 loop spans 16 amino acids. The CDR3 spells CASSLGHIGGNTEAFF. For the CDR3, the DNA is TGTGCCAGCAGCTTGGGACACATAGGCGGGAACACTGAAGCTTTCTTT.

The rearrangement joins TRBV6-1 to TRBJ2-5; D not certain. V lost 7 bases, J lost 1 base, and 10 bases lay in between. The CDR3 is made up of 13 amino acids. Germline CDR1 MNHNS, CDR2 SASEGT. CDR3: CASTNLPQETQYF. CDR3 coding DNA: TGTGCCAGCACTAATTTACCCCAAGAGACCCAGTACTTC.

For this clone: The junction does not match germline at one end; this may be a read error. The V call is TRBV7-9, the J call TRBJ2-1, with D tentatively TRBD1 (6 bases). The CDR3 contains 13 residues. Germline CDR1 and CDR2: SEHNR and FQNEAQ (reference sequence). The CDR3 region has the DNA TGTGCCAGCAGCCCCCAGGGGAGTCGAGAGGGGGTCTTC. It is translated as CASSPQGSREGVF.

This clone showed up just once. V is TRBV5-6 and J is TRBJ1-5, with 8 bases fitting TRBD1. The germline V gene has CDR1 SGHDT and CDR2 YYEEEE. V was clipped by 1 base and J by 3 bases; unmatched bases: 15. The CDR3 extends over 19 amino acids. The DNA for the CDR3 is TGTGCCAGCAGCTTGTTTTTTATCCCCGGGACAGGTGTCAATCAGCCCCAGCATTTT. It specifies CASSLFFIPGTGVNQPQHF.

The chain recombines TRBV6-1 with TRBJ2-5; D is possibly TRBD2 (6 bases). The ends were cut back, 0 bases at V and 5 bases at J, with 13 bases in the middle. CDR3 length: 15 amino acids. From germline, CDR1 is MNHNS and CDR2 SASEGT. DNA of the CDR3: TGTGCCAGCAGTGAAGCTTGGGGGGTGGGCGAGACCCAGTACTTC. Amino acids: CASSEAWGVGETQYF.

V and J are TRBV29-1 and TRBJ2-1; 8 bases agree with TRBD1. Germline CDR1 reads SQVTM; CDR2 reads ANQGSEA. There are 15 residues in the CDR3. Trimming took 2 bases from V and 6 from J; bases not matched to a gene: 9. CDR3 sequence: CSVERSGRGRNEQFF. The CDR3 DNA follows: TGCAGCGTTGAAAGGAGCGGCAGGGGGCGCAATGAGCAGTTCTTC.

This clone was recorded a few times. The genes are TRBV23-1 and TRBJ2-7, with TRBD1 matching 7 bases. TRBV23-1 is known as an ORF, though its function is uncertain. The CDR3 is 14 amino acids. V was clipped by 6 bases and J by 3 bases; unmatched bases: 8. The CDR3 is CASSGTVTVYEQYF. The CDR3 nucleotides read TGCGCCAGCAGCGGGACAGTGACGGTCTACGAGCAGTACTTC.

This rearrangement joins TRBV5-5 to TRBJ1-1, with a possible D match to TRBD1 (5 bases). The CDR3 sequence is 14 residues long. V lost 2 bases, J lost 7 bases, and 15 bases lay in between. Germline V CDR1 and CDR2: SGHKS, YYEKEE (reference sequence). CDR3 DNA: TGTGCCAGCAGCTTTTTGAACGGGGGGGGTGAAGCTTTCTTT. This encodes CASSFLNGGGEAFF.

V is TRBV27 and J is TRBJ1-2; D is uncertain. Looked up from germline, CDR1 is MNHEY and CDR2 is SMNVEV (reference sequence). V was cut by 6 bases and J by 4 bases, with 18 bases left in between. The CDR3 loop spans 15 amino acids. The DNA for the CDR3 is TGTGCCAGCAGACCTACGCACGCGGAGGGCTATGGCTACACCTTC. Protein sequence: CASRPTHAEGYGYTF.

The chain links TRBV6-5 to TRBJ2-1; D is possibly TRBD1 (5 bases). The ends were cut back, 2 bases at V and 9 bases at J, with 14 bases in the middle. Per germline, CDR1 MNHEY and CDR2 SVGAGI. The CDR3 totals 14 residues. CDR3 amino acids: CASSYRGQSSEQFF. CDR3 DNA: TGTGCCAGCAGTTACAGGGGCCAATCTAGTGAGCAGTTCTTC.

The V gene is TRBV4-1, the J gene TRBJ1-1, with D unresolved. V was trimmed by 1 base and J by 5 bases, leaving 8 bases between them. CDR3 length: 13 residues. Per the germline V gene, CDR1 is MGHRA and CDR2 is YSYEKL. CDR3 nucleotides: TGCGCCAGCAGCCAAGTTCAGAGGACTGAAGCTTTCTTT. This encodes CASSQVQRTEAFF.